The 2 T cell receptor beta chains given below trace back to one sample, sequenced in a study of blood T cells in healthy people across ages. For the second PCR, which ran for roughly 6 to 12 cycles, a sample-barcoded 5' primer and a J-beta primer mix were used. In TCRdb, the 5' RACE reads were re-called with MiXCR into one record per CDR3 protein. The data contain 780,000 or so distinct CDR3 sequences, roughly 56% of them singletons. Specimen: blood. All receptors derive from a middle-aged man in good health.

The chain carries TRBV28 and TRBJ2-4, with 9 nucleotides matching TRBD1. Judging by the DNA end, TRBJ2-7 fits better; the J call may be wrong. In germline, CDR1 is MDHEN, CDR2 SYDVKM. This CDR3 is built from 15 residues. The CDR3 region is CASSHGQGPSYEQYF. CDR3 DNA: TGTGCCAGCAGCCACGGACAGGGGCCTTCCTACGAGCAGTACTTC.

This chain uses TRBV6-5 with TRBJ2-7, with D possibly matching TRBD2 (6 bases). Germline V gives CDR1 MNHEY, CDR2 SVGAGI. The CDR3 consists of 16 residues. V gave up 4 bases and J gave up 5 bases, with 21 bases separating them. The CDR3 nucleotides are TGTGCCAGCAGTTCTCGACTAGGCAGTTCCCTCCACGAGCAGTACTTC. This encodes CASSSRLGSSLHEQYF.